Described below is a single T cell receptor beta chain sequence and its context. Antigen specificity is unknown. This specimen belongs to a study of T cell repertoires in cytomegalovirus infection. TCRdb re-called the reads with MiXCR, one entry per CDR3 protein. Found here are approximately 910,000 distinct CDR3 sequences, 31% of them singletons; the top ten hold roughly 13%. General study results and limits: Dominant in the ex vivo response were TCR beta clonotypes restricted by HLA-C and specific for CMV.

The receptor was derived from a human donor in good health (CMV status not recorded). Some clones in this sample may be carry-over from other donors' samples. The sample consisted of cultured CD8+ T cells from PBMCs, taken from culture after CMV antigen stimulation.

The CDR3 loop reads CASSSRGQTYNEQFF. The CDR3 DNA sequence: TGCGCCAGCAGCTCCCGGGGACAGACCTACAATGAGCAGTTCTTC. The chain uses TRBV5-1 and TRBJ2-1; 7 bases are shared with TRBD1. This CDR3 has 15 amino acids. CDR1 and CDR2 (germline): SGHRS, YFSETQ. The ends lost 3 bases at V and 2 bases at J; junction bases unmatched: 5. Full variable domain (rest looked up from reference TRBV5-1 and TRBJ2-1): KAGVTQTPRYLIKTRGQQVTLSCSPISGHRSVSWYQQTPGQGLQFLFEYFSETQRNKGNFPGRFSGRQFSNSRSEMNVSTLELGDSALYLCASSSRGQTYNEQFFGPGTRLTVL.